This T cell receptor (beta chain) derives from a study of blood T cells in healthy people across ages (dated by TCRdb to about 2015). Turning to the overall study: Template switching captured roughly one uniquely barcoded TCR beta cDNA molecule per two T cells in model experiments. Donors of different ages were randomly distributed across sequencing lanes to avoid experimental bias. Age-related changes in TCR beta repertoire diversity were measured in the study by deep sequencing normalized with unique cDNA molecular identifiers. Two additional independent replicas of 1 million unique cDNA reads from the same blood draw were analyzed for two donors (one aged 18 to 29 and one aged 80 or older). The donors were split into four age groups: young (average 16 years), middle-aged (around 37), aged (approximately 60) and long-lived (more than 80).

With regard to this clonotype: Which antigen it targets is not known. One junction end does not reproduce the germline sequence, and a read error may be involved.

The library was obtained by 5' RACE. A second PCR of about 6 to 12 cycles was performed with a sample-barcoded 5' primer and a J-beta primer mix. A unique molecular identifier was introduced onto each TCR beta cDNA molecule by a template-switch 5' adaptor carrying 12 random nucleotides. At least 2.5 million CDR3-containing paired-end reads were obtained from each sample. First-strand cDNA was synthesized from all RNA with the Mint cDNA synthesis kit, primed by a TRBC-specific oligonucleotide. Following uracil-DNA glycosylase treatment, a first 18-cycle PCR with universal primers M1SS and BC2_uni_R was performed on all cDNA. As for how the authors treated the data: For normalization, 1 million high-quality reads were randomly selected from each sample, with every read carrying a distinct molecular identifier. Instead of being binned into consensus sequences, reads with shared molecular identifiers were discarded. MiTCR, run with a Q25 quality threshold and the strictest error-elimination algorithm, handled CDR3 identification, clonotype clustering and error correction. A nonparametric unseen species model with Euler transformation was used to estimate lower-bound total TCR beta diversity. The public reads were quality trimmed at Q25 with fastp and then assembled into clones with MiXCR by TCRdb, keeping productive beta chains. Duplicate CDR3 protein sequences are folded into a single record with the most common DNA and genes. The V and J calls shown here were made by TCRdb, not taken from the authors' results. Within this sample are 1.8 million or so distinct CDR3 sequences, with 30% to 40% of them counted one time only. Jointly, the top ten make up under 25% of the sample.

General conclusions and limits of the study: Since profiling was done on bulk unsorted PBMCs, naive and antigen-experienced compartments could not be conclusively compared. Compared with the aged group, the long-lived group had more naive CD4+ T cells, fewer expanded clones and increased TCR diversity, suggesting age selection. Observed TCR beta diversity correlated strongly with the percentage of naive T cells measured by flow cytometry. Observed TCR beta diversity per million T cells fell roughly linearly with age, and a significant reduction was already apparent by age around 44. Because donor CMV infection status was unknown, age-related changes in expanded clonotypes were potentially confounded. Estimates of total diversity based on one million sequenced T cells were regarded as lower bounds and as underestimates.

The cysteine opens and the phenylalanine closes a CDR3 of 16 amino acids. CDR3 DNA is the only sequence kept; it has 48 bases, read in frame from the first base. CDR1 and CDR2, per the germline V gene (reference sequence), are LNHNV and YYDKDF. The donors were 40 or so Caucasian individuals from Russia, aged roughly 6 to 95 years, who were systemically healthy. Each donor gave 8 to 10 milliliters of peripheral blood, drawn into EDTA-treated Vacutainer tubes. PBMCs were isolated by Ficoll-Paque density-gradient centrifugation, with at least 6.5 million obtained per sample. Trizol reagent was used to extract total RNA from the PBMCs, yielding at least 5 micrograms per sample. The percentages of naive CD45RAhigh/CD27high T cells were determined by flow cytometry on a PBMC aliquot from every donor.

The sequence was obtained from a human donor in good health. The sequence joins TRBV15 to TRBJ2-6; the D region is possibly TRBD1 or TRBD2, each matching across 6 bases. The sample comprised blood. The CDR3 reads CATNREGGSGANVLTF. The DNA reads TGTGCCACCAACAGAGAAGGGGGGTCTGGGGCCAACGTCCTGACTTTC.